The rows below give T cell receptor beta chains drawn from one sample of a study of T cells after yellow fever vaccination. In TCRdb, the 5' RACE reads were re-called with MiXCR into one record per CDR3 protein. The repertoire holds about 360,000 distinct CDR3 sequences, with roughly 6.2% as singletons. The starting material was PBMCs, obtained 5 days after the yellow fever booster vaccination. Receptor source: a young man who received the YFV17D yellow fever vaccine. The CDR3 runs from the conserved cysteine through the conserved F or W. Each record gives: D gene, V gene, clone size, J gene, CDR3 DNA, CDR3 protein. The D gene is left open where the match is weak. Size is omitted from some rows. Given values are once, few, many or a class for expanded clones.

d_gene: TRBD2
v_gene: TRBV5-6
abundance: NA
j_gene: TRBJ2-5
CDR3nt: TGTGCCAGCAGCTCGTTTGGGGCTAGCGGAGACCAAGAGACCCAGTACTTC
CDR3aa: CASSSFGASGDQETQYF

d_gene: NA
v_gene: TRBV23-1
abundance: NA
j_gene: TRBJ2-2
CDR3nt: TGTGCCAGCTGGGGGGAGAACACAGGGGTGCTGTTTTTT
CDR3aa: CASWGENTGVLFF

d_gene: TRBD2
v_gene: TRBV5-5
abundance: NA
j_gene: TRBJ2-1
CDR3nt: TGTGCCAGCAGCTTGCAAGCGGGAGGGCCTGTTGAGCAGTTCTTC
CDR3aa: CASSLQAGGPVEQFF

d_gene: NA
v_gene: TRBV12-3/TRBV12-4
abundance: many
j_gene: TRBJ1-3
CDR3nt: TGTGCCAGCAGCCCTTACCCTGGAAACACCATATATTTT
CDR3aa: CASSPYPGNTIYF

d_gene: TRBD1
v_gene: TRBV11-2
abundance: few
j_gene: TRBJ2-2
CDR3nt: TGTGCCAGCAGCGAGCGACCGGGACAGGGGGAGGGGGAGCTGTTTTTT
CDR3aa: CASSERPGQGEGELFF

d_gene: TRBD1
v_gene: TRBV5-1
abundance: NA
j_gene: TRBJ2-2
CDR3nt: TGCGCCAGCAGCTCCCGGGACAGCACCGCCGGGGAGCTGTTTTTT
CDR3aa: CASSSRDSTAGELFF

d_gene: TRBD2
v_gene: TRBV6-1
abundance: many
j_gene: TRBJ2-1
CDR3nt: TGTGCCAGCAGGAAGCCCGGGACTAGCGGGAGTGGTTCCTACAATGAGCAGTTCTTC
CDR3aa: CASRKPGTSGSGSYNEQFF

d_gene: TRBD1
v_gene: TRBV29-1
abundance: many
j_gene: TRBJ2-2
CDR3nt: TGCAGCGTTGCGGGGGGGACAGGGGGCTACACCGGGGAGCTGTTTTTT
CDR3aa: CSVAGGTGGYTGELFF

d_gene: TRBD1
v_gene: TRBV10-3
abundance: few
j_gene: TRBJ1-5
CDR3nt: TGTGCCATCAGTGGAGGAATGGAGGGGGCCAGCCCCAATCAGCCCCAGCATTTT
CDR3aa: CAISGGMEGASPNQPQHF

d_gene: TRBD2
v_gene: TRBV28
abundance: few
j_gene: TRBJ2-7
CDR3nt: TGTGCCAGCAGCTCCATCGGAGCGGGAGGTCGGGAGCAGTACTTC
CDR3aa: CASSSIGAGGREQYF